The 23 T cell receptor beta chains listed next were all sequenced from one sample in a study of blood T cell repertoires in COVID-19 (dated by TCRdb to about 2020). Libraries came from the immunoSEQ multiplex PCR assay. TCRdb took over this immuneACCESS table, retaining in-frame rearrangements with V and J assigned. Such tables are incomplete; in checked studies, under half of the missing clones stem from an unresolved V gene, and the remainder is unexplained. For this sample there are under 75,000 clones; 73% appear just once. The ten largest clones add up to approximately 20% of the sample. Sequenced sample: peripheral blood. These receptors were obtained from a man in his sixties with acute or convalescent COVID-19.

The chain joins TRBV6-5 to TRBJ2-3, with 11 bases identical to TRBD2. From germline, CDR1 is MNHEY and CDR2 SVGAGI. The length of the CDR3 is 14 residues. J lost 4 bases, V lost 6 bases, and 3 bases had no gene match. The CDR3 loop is CASSRLAGPDTQYF. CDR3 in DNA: TGTGCCAGCAGCAGACTAGCGGGGCCAGATACGCAGTATTTT.

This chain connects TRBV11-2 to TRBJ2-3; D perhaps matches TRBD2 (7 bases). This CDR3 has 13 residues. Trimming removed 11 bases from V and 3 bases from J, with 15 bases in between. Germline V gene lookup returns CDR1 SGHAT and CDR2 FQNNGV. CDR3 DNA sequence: TGTGCCTGCGGGGGCAGGGGTACAGATACGCAGTATTTT. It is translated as CACGGRGTDTQYF.

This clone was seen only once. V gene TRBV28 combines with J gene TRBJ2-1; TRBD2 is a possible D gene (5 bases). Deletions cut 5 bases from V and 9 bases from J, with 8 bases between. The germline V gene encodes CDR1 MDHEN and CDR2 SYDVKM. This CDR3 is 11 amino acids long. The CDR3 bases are TGTGCCAGCAGTCCGGACTCTGAGCAGTTCTTC. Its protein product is CASSPDSEQFF. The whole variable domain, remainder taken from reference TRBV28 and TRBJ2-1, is DVKVTQSSRYLVKRTGEKVFLECVQDMDHENMFWYRQDPGLGLRLIYFSYDVKMKEKGDIPEGYSVSREKKERFSLILESASTNQTSMYLCASSPDSEQFFGPGTRLTVL.

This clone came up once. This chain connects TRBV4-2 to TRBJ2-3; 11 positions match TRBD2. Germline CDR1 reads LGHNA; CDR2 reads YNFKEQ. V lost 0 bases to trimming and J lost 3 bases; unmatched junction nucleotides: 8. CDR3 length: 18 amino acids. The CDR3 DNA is TGTGCCAGCAGCCAAGATCCGGCTAGCGGGGGGAAGACAGATACGCAGTATTTT. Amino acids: CASSQDPASGGKTDTQYF.

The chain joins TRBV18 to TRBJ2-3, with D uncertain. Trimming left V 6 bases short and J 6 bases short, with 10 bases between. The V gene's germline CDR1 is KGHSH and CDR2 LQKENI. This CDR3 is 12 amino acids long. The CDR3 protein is CASSPEMDTQYF. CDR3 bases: TGTGCCAGCTCCCCAGAGATGGATACGCAGTATTTT.

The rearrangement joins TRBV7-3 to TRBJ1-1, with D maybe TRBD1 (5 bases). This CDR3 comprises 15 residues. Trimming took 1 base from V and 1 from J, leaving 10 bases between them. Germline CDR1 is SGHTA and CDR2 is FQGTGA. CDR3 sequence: CASSLMAGQNTEAFF. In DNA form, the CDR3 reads TGTGCCAGCAGCTTAATGGCAGGGCAGAACACTGAAGCTTTCTTT.

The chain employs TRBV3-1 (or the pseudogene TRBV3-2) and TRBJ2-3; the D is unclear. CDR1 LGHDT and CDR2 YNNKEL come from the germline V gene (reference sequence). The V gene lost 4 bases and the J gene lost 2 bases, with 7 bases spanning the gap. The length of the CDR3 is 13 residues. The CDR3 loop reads CASSPRLTDTQYF. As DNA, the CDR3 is TGTGCCAGCAGCCCCCGACTCACAGATACGCAGTATTTT.

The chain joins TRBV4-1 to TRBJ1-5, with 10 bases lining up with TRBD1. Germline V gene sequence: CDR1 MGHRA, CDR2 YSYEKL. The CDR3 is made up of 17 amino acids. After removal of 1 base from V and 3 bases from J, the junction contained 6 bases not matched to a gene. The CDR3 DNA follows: TGCGCCAGCAGCCAAGCGCCGGGACAGGGGCACAATCAGCCCCAGCATTTT. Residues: CASSQAPGQGHNQPQHF.

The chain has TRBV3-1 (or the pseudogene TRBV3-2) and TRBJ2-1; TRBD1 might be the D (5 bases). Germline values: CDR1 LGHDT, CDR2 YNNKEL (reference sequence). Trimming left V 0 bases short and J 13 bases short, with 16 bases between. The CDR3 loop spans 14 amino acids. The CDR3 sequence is CASSQDNGAGLQFF. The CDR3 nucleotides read TGTGCCAGCAGCCAAGATAATGGGGCTGGCCTCCAGTTCTTC.

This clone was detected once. CDR3 DNA sequence: TGTGCCAGCAGCCCAGGACAGGGGGTTCTCATAGATACGCAGTATTTT. Amino acids: CASSPGQGVLIDTQYF. J is TRBJ2-3 and V is TRBV11-3, with TRBD1 matching over 10 bases. This CDR3 spans 16 amino acids. Germline CDR1 is SGHNT and CDR2 is YENEEA. After removal of 5 bases from V and 5 bases from J, the junction contained 10 bases not matched to a gene.

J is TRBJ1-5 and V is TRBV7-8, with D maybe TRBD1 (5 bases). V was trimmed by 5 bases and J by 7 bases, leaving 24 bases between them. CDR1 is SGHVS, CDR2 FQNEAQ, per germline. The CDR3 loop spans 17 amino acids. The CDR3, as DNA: TGTGCCAGCAGCCAACTACCCGGGGGGTTATTGGGCCAGCCCCAGCATTTT. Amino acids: CASSQLPGGLLGQPQHF.

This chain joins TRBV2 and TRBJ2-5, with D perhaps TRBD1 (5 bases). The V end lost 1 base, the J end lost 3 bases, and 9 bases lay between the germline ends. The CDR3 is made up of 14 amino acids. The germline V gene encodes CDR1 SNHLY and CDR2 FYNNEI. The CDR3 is CASSEGQGKETQYF. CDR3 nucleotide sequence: TGTGCCAGCAGTGAAGGTCAGGGAAAAGAGACCCAGTACTTC.

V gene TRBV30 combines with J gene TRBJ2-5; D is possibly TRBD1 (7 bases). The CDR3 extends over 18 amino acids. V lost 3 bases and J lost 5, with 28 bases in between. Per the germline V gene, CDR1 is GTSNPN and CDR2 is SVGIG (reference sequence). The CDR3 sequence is CAWRYKGGTEKTAETQYF. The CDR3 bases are TGTGCCTGGAGATACAAAGGGGGGACAGAGAAGACCGCGGAGACCCAGTACTTC.

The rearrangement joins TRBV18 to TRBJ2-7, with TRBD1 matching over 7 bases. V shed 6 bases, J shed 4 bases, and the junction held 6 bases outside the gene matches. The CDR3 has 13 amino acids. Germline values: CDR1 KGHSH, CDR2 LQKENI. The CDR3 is CASSRTGPYEQYV. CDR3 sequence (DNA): TGTGCCAGCTCCCGGACAGGCCCATACGAGCAGTACGTC.

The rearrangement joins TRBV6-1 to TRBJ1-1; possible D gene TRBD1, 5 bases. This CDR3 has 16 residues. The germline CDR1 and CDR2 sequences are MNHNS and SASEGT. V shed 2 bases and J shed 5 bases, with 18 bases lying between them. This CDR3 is CASSERLEGKGTEAFF. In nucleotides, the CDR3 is TGTGCCAGCAGTGAACGTTTGGAGGGAAAGGGGACTGAAGCTTTCTTT.

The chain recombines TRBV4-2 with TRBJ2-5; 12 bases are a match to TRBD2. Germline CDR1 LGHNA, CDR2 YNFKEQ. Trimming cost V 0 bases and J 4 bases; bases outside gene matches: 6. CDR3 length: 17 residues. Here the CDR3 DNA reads TGTGCCAGCAGCCAAGATACAGCTAGCGGGGGGGGAGAGACCCAGTACTTC. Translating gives CASSQDTASGGGETQYF.

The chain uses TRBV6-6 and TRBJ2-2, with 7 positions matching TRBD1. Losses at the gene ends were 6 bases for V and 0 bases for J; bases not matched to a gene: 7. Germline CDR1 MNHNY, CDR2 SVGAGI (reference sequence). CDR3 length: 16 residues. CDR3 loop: CASRQGQYSNTGELFF. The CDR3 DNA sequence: TGTGCCAGCAGACAGGGGCAGTACTCGAACACCGGGGAGCTGTTTTTT.

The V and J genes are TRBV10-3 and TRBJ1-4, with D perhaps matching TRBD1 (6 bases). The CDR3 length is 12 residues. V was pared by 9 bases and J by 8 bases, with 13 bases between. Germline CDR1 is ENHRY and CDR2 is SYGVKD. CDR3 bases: TGTGCCATTTCGGACAGCCTCGAAAAACTGTTTTTT. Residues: CAISDSLEKLFF.

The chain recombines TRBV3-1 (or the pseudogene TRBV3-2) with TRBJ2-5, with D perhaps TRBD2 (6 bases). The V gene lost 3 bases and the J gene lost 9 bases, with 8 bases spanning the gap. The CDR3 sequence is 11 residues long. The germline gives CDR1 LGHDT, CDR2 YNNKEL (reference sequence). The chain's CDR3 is CASSHRGAQYF. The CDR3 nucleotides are TGTGCCAGCAGCCACCGCGGGGCCCAGTACTTC.

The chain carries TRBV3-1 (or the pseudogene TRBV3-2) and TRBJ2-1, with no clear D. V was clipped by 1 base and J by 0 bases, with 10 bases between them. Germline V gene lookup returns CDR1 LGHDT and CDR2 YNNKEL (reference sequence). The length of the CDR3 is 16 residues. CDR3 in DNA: TGTGCCAGCAGCCAAGTCCCGTTGAGCTCCTACAATGAGCAGTTCTTC. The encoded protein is CASSQVPLSSYNEQFF.

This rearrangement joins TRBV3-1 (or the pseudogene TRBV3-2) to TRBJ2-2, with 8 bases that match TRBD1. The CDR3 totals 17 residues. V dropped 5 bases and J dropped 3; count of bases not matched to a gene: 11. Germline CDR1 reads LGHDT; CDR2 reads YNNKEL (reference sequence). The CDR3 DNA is TGTGCCAGCAGCATCGGACAGGGCCTGTGGGACACCGGGGAGCTGTTTTTT. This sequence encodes CASSIGQGLWDTGELFF.

CDR3 DNA: TGTGCCAGTAATAAACCAGGGTTCGACCGCTATGGCTACACCTTC. Encoded protein: CASNKPGFDRYGYTF. This chain connects TRBV19 to TRBJ1-2; TRBD1 is a possible D gene (5 bases). The V end was cut by 7 bases, the J end by 4 bases, with 19 bases between. Germline V gene data show CDR1 as LNHDA and CDR2 as SQIVND (reference sequence). This CDR3 has 15 amino acids.

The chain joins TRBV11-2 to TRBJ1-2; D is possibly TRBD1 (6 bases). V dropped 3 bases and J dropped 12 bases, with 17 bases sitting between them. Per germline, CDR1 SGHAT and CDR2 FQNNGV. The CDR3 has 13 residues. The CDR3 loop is CASSLAPAGEHTF. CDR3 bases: TGTGCCAGCAGCTTGGCCCCTGCAGGGGAACACACCTTC. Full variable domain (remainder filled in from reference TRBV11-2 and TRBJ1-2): EAGVAQSPRYKIIEKRQSVAFWCNPISGHATLYWYQQILGQGPKLLIQFQNNGVVDDSQLPKDRFSAERLKGVDSTLKIQPAKLEDSAVYLCASSLAPAGEHTFGSGTRLTVV.